One sample yielded the 5 T cell receptor beta chains listed below, sequenced in a study of T cells after yellow fever vaccination. Each CDR3 protein is one row after TCRdb ran MiXCR on the 5' RACE reads. This table has roughly 310,000 distinct CDR3 sequences, 8.7% appearing once. Sequences were derived from PBMCs, sampled on the day of the first yellow fever vaccination. These receptors all stem from a man in his late teens or twenties who received the YFV17D yellow fever vaccine.

This clonotype was recorded a few times. The chain links TRBV29-1 to TRBJ2-1, with D uncertain. CDR1 and CDR2 from the germline V gene are SQVTM and ANQGSEA. This CDR3 region has 12 residues. V lost 3 bases and J 4 bases, leaving 7 bases between the germline ends. CDR3 protein: CSVEARYNEQFF. The CDR3 DNA is TGCAGCGTTGAGGCTCGGTACAATGAGCAGTTCTTC.

This clonotype appeared a few times. V usage is TRBV7-2 and J usage is TRBJ1-5; D uncertain. Germline CDR1 and CDR2: SGHTA and FQGNSA. The CDR3 runs 15 residues. The V end lost 5 bases, the J end lost 0 bases, and 11 bases lay between the germline ends. CDR3 coding DNA: TGTGCCAGCAGCCGAGACCAATATAGCAATCAGCCCCAGCATTTT. Protein: CASSRDQYSNQPQHF.

The chain carries TRBV7-2 and TRBJ2-2; D unresolved. The CDR3 spans 18 residues. V lost 7 bases, J lost 1 base, and 22 bases lay in between. Looked up from germline, CDR1 is SGHTA and CDR2 is FQGNSA. CDR3 DNA sequence: TGTGCCAGCACCGTAGGGCTATCCAACTCGAGGAACACCGGGGAGCTGTTTTTT. This sequence encodes CASTVGLSNSRNTGELFF.

There are a few counts of this clonotype. The chain carries TRBV5-4 and TRBJ2-1; 8 bases are shared with TRBD2. The germline CDR1 and CDR2 sequences are SGHNT and YYREEE (reference sequence). V was clipped by 4 bases and J by 8 bases; unmatched bases: 8. CDR3 size: 14 residues. The CDR3: CASSPSGGQDEQFF. The DNA of the CDR3 is TGTGCCAGCAGCCCCTCGGGGGGGCAAGATGAGCAGTTCTTC.

This clonotype has at least ten counts. V is TRBV12-3 or TRBV12-4 and J is TRBJ2-7, with 7 positions matching TRBD1. CDR3 length equals 13 residues. The trim removed 7 bases at V and 5 bases at J, leaving 8 bases unmatched. CDR3 bases: TGTGCCAGCACCCCACAGGGGTTCCACGAGCAGTACTTC. Translated, it gives CASTPQGFHEQYF.